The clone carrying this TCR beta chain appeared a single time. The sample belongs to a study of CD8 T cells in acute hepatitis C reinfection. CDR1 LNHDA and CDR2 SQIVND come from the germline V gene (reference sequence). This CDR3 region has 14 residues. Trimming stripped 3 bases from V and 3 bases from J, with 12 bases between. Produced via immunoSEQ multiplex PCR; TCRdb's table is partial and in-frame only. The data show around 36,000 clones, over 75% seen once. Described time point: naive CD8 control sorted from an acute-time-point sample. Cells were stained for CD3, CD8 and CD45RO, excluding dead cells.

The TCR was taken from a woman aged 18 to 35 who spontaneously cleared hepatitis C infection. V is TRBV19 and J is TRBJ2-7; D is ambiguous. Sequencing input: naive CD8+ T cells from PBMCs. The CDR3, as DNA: TGTGCCAGTAGTATCAGCAGTGCCGACTACGAGCAGTACTTC. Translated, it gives CASSISSADYEQYF.